Presented here are 8 T cell receptor beta chains from one specimen sequenced in a study of blood T cell repertoires in COVID-19. Measured with immunoSEQ multiplex PCR; TCRdb has only the in-frame clones, and not every one. The sample carries some 150,000 clones, less than 85% recorded once. Sample: peripheral blood. The receptors come from a human donor in a cohort sampled during active COVID-19.

The chain has TRBV21-1 and TRBJ1-1; the D call of TRBD1 is as the table states it, not checked on the DNA. TRBV21-1 is noted as a pseudogene. This CDR3 region has 17 residues. The CDR3 DNA sequence: TGTGCCAGCAGAAATACAGGGAATTGTTTTCAGAACACTGAAGCTTTCTTT. The encoded protein is CASRNTGNCFQNTEAFF.

This chain links TRBV7-2 with TRBJ1-2, with D hard to call. Germline loops: CDR1 SGHTA, CDR2 FQGNSA. CDR3 length: 14 amino acids. Trimming left V 3 bases short and J 3 bases short, with 11 bases between. CDR3 protein: CASSFGLNDYGYTF. CDR3 nucleotides: TGTGCCAGCAGCTTTGGTCTAAATGACTATGGCTACACCTTC.

The chain uses TRBV3-1 (or the pseudogene TRBV3-2) and TRBJ2-7; a possible D gene is TRBD2 (6 bases). Germline loops: CDR1 LGHDT, CDR2 YNNKEL (reference sequence). The V and J ends lost 2 bases and 5 bases respectively, with 13 bases between them. This CDR3 has 14 residues. The CDR3 bases are TGTGCCAGCAGCCAAACTAGCCTTAGGGACGAGCAGTACTTC. Its protein is CASSQTSLRDEQYF.

V is TRBV12-3 or TRBV12-4 and J is TRBJ2-5; the D is unclear. The CDR3 spans 13 residues. V lost 3 bases and J lost 5, with 10 bases in between. The CDR3 reads CASSLKPRETQYF. Written as DNA, the CDR3 is TGTGCCAGCAGTTTGAAGCCCCGGGAGACCCAGTACTTC.

In its sample, this clone was seen a few times. The gene calls are TRBV6-5 and TRBJ2-2; no definite D call. This CDR3 has 15 amino acids. Trimming removed 7 bases at V and 0 bases at J, with 12 bases between. The germline V gene encodes CDR1 MNHEY and CDR2 SVGAGI. CDR3 DNA sequence: TGTGCCAGCATCCTTGACATAACGAACACCGGGGAGCTGTTTTTT. Its translation is CASILDITNTGELFF.

CDR3 in DNA: TGTGCCACCAGTGATGGGCCCTCCAATGAGCAGTTCTTC. It specifies CATSDGPSNEQFF. The chain uses TRBV24-1 and TRBJ2-1; D unclear. CDR3 size: 13 residues. Trimming took off 3 bases at V and 6 bases at J, with 8 bases between the two ends. The germline CDR1 and CDR2 sequences are KGHDR and SFDVKD.

V usage is TRBV29-1 and J usage is TRBJ2-2; TRBD2 aligns across 12 bases. J gave up 4 bases and V 6 bases, and 12 bases lay outside the gene matches. The CDR3 consists of 17 residues. Germline V gene data show CDR1 as SQVTM and CDR2 as ANQGSEA. The CDR3 loop reads CSVGAASGGASTGELFF. For the CDR3, the DNA is TGCAGCGTCGGAGCGGCTAGCGGGGGGGCTAGCACCGGGGAGCTGTTTTTT.

The genes are TRBV14 and TRBJ2-6, with TRBD1 matching over 10 bases. The J segment lost 2 bases and the V segment lost 0 bases, leaving 10 bases of the junction unmatched. There are 20 residues in the CDR3. Germline lookup yields CDR1 SGHDN and CDR2 FVKESK. In DNA form, the CDR3 reads TGTGCCAGCAGCCAAGACTTAGGACAGGGGGTACTAGCTGGGGCCAACGTCCTGACTTTC. This gives the protein CASSQDLGQGVLAGANVLTF.